Presented here are 11 T cell receptor beta chains from one specimen sequenced in a study of cytomegalovirus exposure and HLA in healthy donors (dated 2017 in TCRdb). Library generation was performed with the immunoSEQ multiplex PCR assay. For the multiplex PCR, a mixture combining 60 forward primers for TCR Vbeta segments and 13 reverse primers for TCR Jbeta segments was used. What TCRdb holds here is the immuneACCESS table cut down to in-frame rearrangements. Part of the clones is not present; checked against another copy, under half of the missing clones reflect an unresolved V gene, and the others are unexplained. The sample table records 65,000 to 90,000 clones; 60% to 85% of these occur just once. The top ten hold roughly 12% of the sample. The sequencing input was PBMCs. Receptors originate from a man aged 65 to 85 in good health and CMV-seronegative.

The rearrangement uses TRBV10-3 and TRBJ2-7; 9 nucleotides line up with TRBD1. V shed 2 bases and J 4 bases; nucleotides not matched to a gene: 3. From germline, CDR1 is ENHRY and CDR2 SYGVKD. The CDR3 totals 14 residues. Here the CDR3 reads CAISEGDRVYEQYF. The CDR3 DNA reads TGTGCCATCAGTGAGGGGGACAGGGTTTACGAGCAGTACTTC.

V is TRBV12-2 and J is TRBJ2-5; the table gives TRBD1 as D, unverified against the DNA. TRBV12-2 is a listed pseudogene. The CDR3 loop spans 20 amino acids. In DNA, the CDR3 is TGTGCAAGTCGCTCCCAAAGTGAGCTAATCGGGACAGGGGTTGAGCAGACCCAGTACTTC. Encoded protein: CASRSQSELIGTGVEQTQYF.

The chain combines TRBV30 with TRBJ1-5; 11 bases fit TRBD1. Germline V CDR1 and CDR2: GTSNPN, SVGIG (reference sequence). The CDR3 extends over 16 amino acids. Unmatched junction bases numbered 5, after V lost 3 bases and J lost 1 base. CDR3 DNA: TGTGCCTGGAGCCATGGGACAGGGGGAAGCAATCAGCCCCAGCATTTT. Amino acids: CAWSHGTGGSNQPQHF.

This sequence joins TRBV19 and TRBJ2-4; the match to TRBD1 covers 10 bases. The CDR3 extends over 19 amino acids. Germline V lookup: CDR1 LNHDA, CDR2 SQIVND (reference sequence). J was trimmed by 1 base and V by 6 bases; bases with no gene match: 15. This CDR3 is CASSLGGTGERRAKNIQYF. In DNA form, the CDR3 reads TGTGCCAGTAGCCTGGGCGGGACAGGGGAGAGAAGGGCCAAAAACATTCAGTACTTC.

The chain is built from TRBV29-1 and TRBJ1-2, with D perhaps matching TRBD1 (6 bases). From germline, CDR1 is SQVTM and CDR2 ANQGSEA. This CDR3 has 17 residues. The V end was cut by 0 bases, the J end by 0 bases, with 17 bases between. CDR3 loop: CSVEDLVRGFSNYGYTF. The CDR3, as DNA: TGCAGCGTTGAAGATCTTGTCAGGGGTTTTTCTAACTATGGCTACACCTTC.

J is TRBJ2-5 and V is TRBV2, with unresolved D. The V and J ends lost 1 base and 1 base respectively, with 7 bases between them. The CDR3 is 14 residues long. Germline CDR1 is SNHLY and CDR2 is FYNNEI. Here the CDR3 DNA reads TGTGCCAGCAGTGAAGGGGCCGTCCAAGAGACCCAGTACTTC. This sequence encodes CASSEGAVQETQYF. Looking up the rest from reference TRBV2 and TRBJ2-5 gives the full variable domain: EPEVTQTPSHQVTQMGQEVILRCVPISNHLYFYWYRQILGQKVEFLVSFYNNEISEKSEIFDDQFSVERPDGSNFTLKIRSTKLEDSAMYFCASSEGAVQETQYFGPGTRLLVL.

The CDR3 DNA follows: TGTGCCAGCATTGGGAATAGCGGGAAGGTCTACGAGCAGTACTTC. Protein sequence: CASIGNSGKVYEQYF. The chain combines TRBV6-5 with TRBJ2-7; 8 bases line up with TRBD2. The CDR3 runs to 15 residues. Germline V gene lookup returns CDR1 MNHEY and CDR2 SVGAGI. V gave up 7 bases and J gave up 3 bases; unmatched junction bases: 11.

This clone was seen a handful of times. The chain has TRBV6-5 and TRBJ1-5; 7 bases are shared with TRBD1. This CDR3 spans 15 amino acids. Germline V gene data show CDR1 as MNHEY and CDR2 as SVGAGI. V lost 1 base to trimming and J lost 7 bases; unmatched junction nucleotides: 7. The CDR3 sequence is CASSYFTGVGQPQHF. CDR3 nucleotide sequence: TGTGCCAGCAGTTACTTCACAGGGGTTGGGCAGCCCCAGCATTTT.

Only one count was recorded for this clone. This CDR3 reads CASSPGWGTNTEAFF. Written as DNA, the CDR3 is TGTGCCAGCAGCCCAGGGTGGGGGACTAACACTGAAGCTTTCTTT. J is TRBJ1-1 and V is TRBV7-2; D possibly corresponds to TRBD1 (5 bases). The CDR3 is made up of 15 amino acids. V lost 5 bases, J lost 2 bases, and 15 bases lay in between. Germline V lookup: CDR1 SGHTA, CDR2 FQGNSA.

V usage is TRBV7-2 and J usage is TRBJ1-1, with TRBD1 matching 7 bases. The V segment lost 5 bases and the J segment 2 bases; nucleotides outside the gene matches: 2. Germline-derived CDR1 and CDR2 are SGHTA and FQGNSA. CDR3 length: 13 amino acids. CDR3 DNA: TGTGCCAGCAGCCGGGACAGAAACACTGAAGCTTTCTTT. This translates into CASSRDRNTEAFF. The full variable domain, in which reference TRBV7-2 and TRBJ1-1 provide the parts outside the CDR3, is GAGVSQSPSNKVTEKGKDVELRCDPISGHTALYWYRQSLGQGLEFLIYFQGNSAPDKSGLPSDRFSAERTGGSVSTLTIQRTQQEDSAVYLCASSRDRNTEAFFGQGTRLTVV.

The genes are TRBV9 and TRBJ1-3; 7 bases line up with TRBD1. V shed 2 bases, J shed 0 bases, and the junction held 8 bases outside the gene matches. The germline V gene has CDR1 SGDLS and CDR2 YYNGEE. The CDR3 has 17 residues. Here the CDR3 reads CASSVRTGQNSGNTIYF. For the CDR3, the DNA is TGTGCCAGCAGCGTGAGGACAGGCCAGAACTCTGGAAACACCATATATTTT. Using reference TRBV9 and TRBJ1-3 for the parts outside the CDR3, the full variable domain is DSGVTQTPKHLITATGQRVTLRCSPRSGDLSVYWYQQSLDQGLQFLIQYYNGEERAKGNILERFSAQQFPDLHSELNLSSLELGDSALYFCASSVRTGQNSGNTIYFGEGSWLTVV.